These 3 T cell receptor beta chains were sequenced from one sample in a study of response to subunit inactivated influenza vaccine. TCRdb used MiXCR to reprocess the RT-PCR reads, holding one entry per CDR3 protein. The sample carries about 240,000 distinct CDR3 sequences, less than 15% recorded once. The sample here was non-naive T cells sorted from PBMCs, taken around 14 days before vaccination. Receptor source: a man in his forties or fifties who received an inactivated influenza vaccine.

This clonotype appeared many times. CDR3 sequence: CASSQGASLDTQYF. CDR3 in DNA: TGTGCCAGCAGCCAAGGGGCCTCCCTCGATACGCAGTATTTT. The gene calls are TRBV4-2 and TRBJ2-3; D is ambiguous. The CDR3 is 14 residues long. V was pared by 1 base and J by 6 bases, with 11 bases between. Germline V CDR1 and CDR2: LGHNA, YNFKEQ.

This chain links TRBV3-1 with TRBJ1-6, with D perhaps matching TRBD1 (6 bases). The length of the CDR3 is 16 residues. CDR1 LGHDT and CDR2 YNNKEL come from the germline V gene (reference sequence). Trimming cost V 0 bases and J 8 bases, with 14 bases left between them. The CDR3 spells CASSQERGRGDSPLHF. For the CDR3, the DNA is TGTGCCAGCAGCCAAGAGCGTGGCAGGGGAGATTCACCCCTCCACTTT. Full variable domain (remainder filled in from reference TRBV3-1 and TRBJ1-6): DTAVSQTPKYLVTQMGNDKSIKCEQNLGHDTMYWYKQDSKKFLKIMFSYNNKELIINETVPNRFSPKSPDKAHLNLHINSLELGDSAVYFCASSQERGRGDSPLHFGNGTRLTVT.

V gene TRBV4-1 combines with J gene TRBJ2-7; 7 bases fit TRBD2. Germline loops: CDR1 MGHRA, CDR2 YSYEKL. The J segment lost 0 bases and the V segment lost 1 base, leaving 6 bases of the junction unmatched. The CDR3 has 16 amino acids. CDR3 amino acids: CASSQVQGGSSYEQYF. The CDR3 coding sequence is TGCGCCAGCAGCCAAGTGCAGGGAGGGAGCTCCTACGAGCAGTACTTC.